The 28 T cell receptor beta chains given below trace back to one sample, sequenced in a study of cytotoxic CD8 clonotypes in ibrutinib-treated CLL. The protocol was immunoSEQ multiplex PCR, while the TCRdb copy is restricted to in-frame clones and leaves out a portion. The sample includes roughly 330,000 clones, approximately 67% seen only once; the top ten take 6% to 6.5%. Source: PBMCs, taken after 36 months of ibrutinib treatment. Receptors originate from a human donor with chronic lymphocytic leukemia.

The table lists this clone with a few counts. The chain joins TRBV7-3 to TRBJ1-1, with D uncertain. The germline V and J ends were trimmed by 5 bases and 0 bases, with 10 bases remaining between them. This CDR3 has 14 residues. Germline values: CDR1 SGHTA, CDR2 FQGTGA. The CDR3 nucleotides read TGTGCCAGCAGCCCAGTCGCCATGAACACTGAAGCTTTCTTT. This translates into CASSPVAMNTEAFF.

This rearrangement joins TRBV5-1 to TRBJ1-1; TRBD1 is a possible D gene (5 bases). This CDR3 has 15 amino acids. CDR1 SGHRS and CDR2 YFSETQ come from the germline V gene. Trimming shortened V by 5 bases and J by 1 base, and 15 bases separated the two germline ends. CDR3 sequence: CASRGLTATNTEAFF. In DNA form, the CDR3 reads TGCGCCAGCAGGGGGTTGACAGCAACGAACACTGAAGCTTTCTTT.

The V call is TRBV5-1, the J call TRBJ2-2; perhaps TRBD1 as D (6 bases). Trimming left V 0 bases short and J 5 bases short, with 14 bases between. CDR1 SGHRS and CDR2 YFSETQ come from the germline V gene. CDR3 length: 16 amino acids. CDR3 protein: CASSLDLGAITGELFF. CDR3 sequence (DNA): TGCGCCAGCAGCTTGGATCTGGGGGCGATAACCGGGGAGCTGTTTTTT.

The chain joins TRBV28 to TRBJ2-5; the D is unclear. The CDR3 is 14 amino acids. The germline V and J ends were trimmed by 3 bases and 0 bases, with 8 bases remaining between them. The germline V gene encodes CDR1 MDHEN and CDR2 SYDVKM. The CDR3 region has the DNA TGTGCCAGCAGTTTTCGGTTGAACCAAGAGACCCAGTACTTC. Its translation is CASSFRLNQETQYF.

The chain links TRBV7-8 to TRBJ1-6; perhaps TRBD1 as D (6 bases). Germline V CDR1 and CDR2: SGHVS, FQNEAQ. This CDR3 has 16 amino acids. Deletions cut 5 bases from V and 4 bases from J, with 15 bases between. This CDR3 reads CASSQIQGQYNSPLHF. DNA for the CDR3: TGTGCCAGCAGCCAAATTCAAGGACAGTATAATTCACCCCTCCACTTT.

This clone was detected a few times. CDR3 in DNA: TGTGCCAGCAGCCGGGACCGACGGACTGAAGCTTTCTTT. Encoded protein: CASSRDRRTEAFF. The rearrangement joins TRBV11-2 to TRBJ1-1; TRBD1 is a possible D gene (5 bases). V gave up 5 bases and J gave up 5 bases, with 12 bases separating them. The germline gives CDR1 SGHAT, CDR2 FQNNGV. The CDR3 length is 13 residues. Supplemented by reference TRBV11-2 and TRBJ1-1, the full variable domain reads EAGVAQSPRYKIIEKRQSVAFWCNPISGHATLYWYQQILGQGPKLLIQFQNNGVVDDSQLPKDRFSAERLKGVDSTLKIQPAKLEDSAVYLCASSRDRRTEAFFGQGTRLTVV.

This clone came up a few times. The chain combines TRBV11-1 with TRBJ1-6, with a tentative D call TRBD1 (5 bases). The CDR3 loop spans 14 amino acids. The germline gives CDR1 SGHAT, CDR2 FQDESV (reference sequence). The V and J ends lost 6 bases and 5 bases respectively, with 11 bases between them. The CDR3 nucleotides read TGTGCCAGCAGTCAGGGAAGGAATAATTCACCCCTCCACTTT. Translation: CASSQGRNNSPLHF. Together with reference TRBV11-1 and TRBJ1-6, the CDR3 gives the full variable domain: EAEVAQSPRYKITEKSQAVAFWCDPISGHATLYWYRQILGQGPELLVQFQDESVVDDSQLPKDRFSAERLKGVDSTLKIQPAELGDSAMYLCASSQGRNNSPLHFGNGTRLTVT.

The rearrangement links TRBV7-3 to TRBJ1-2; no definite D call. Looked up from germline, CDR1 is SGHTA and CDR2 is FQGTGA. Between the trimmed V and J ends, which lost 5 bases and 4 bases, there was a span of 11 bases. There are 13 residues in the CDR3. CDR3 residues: CASSPRTGYGYTF. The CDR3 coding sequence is TGTGCCAGCAGCCCCCGGACTGGCTATGGCTACACCTTC.

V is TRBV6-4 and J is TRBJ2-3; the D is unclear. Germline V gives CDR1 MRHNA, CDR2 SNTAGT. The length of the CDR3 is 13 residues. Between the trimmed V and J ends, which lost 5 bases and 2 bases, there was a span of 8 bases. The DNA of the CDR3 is TGTGCCAGCAGTATCGAGATCACAGATACGCAGTATTTT. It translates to CASSIEITDTQYF.

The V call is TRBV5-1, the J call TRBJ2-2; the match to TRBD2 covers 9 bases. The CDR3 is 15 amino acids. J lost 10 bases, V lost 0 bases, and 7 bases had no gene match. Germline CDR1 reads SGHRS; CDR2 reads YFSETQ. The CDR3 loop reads CASSLDLAGLEELFF. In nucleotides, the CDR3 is TGCGCCAGCAGCTTGGATCTAGCGGGGCTGGAGGAGCTGTTTTTT.

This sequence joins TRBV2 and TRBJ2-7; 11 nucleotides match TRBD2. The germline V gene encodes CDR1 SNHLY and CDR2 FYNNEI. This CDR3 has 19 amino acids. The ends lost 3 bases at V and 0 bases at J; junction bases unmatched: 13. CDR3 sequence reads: CASSEPSYSGGAGSYEQYF. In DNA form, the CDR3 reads TGTGCCAGCAGTGAGCCCTCTTATAGCGGGGGGGCGGGCTCCTACGAGCAGTACTTC.

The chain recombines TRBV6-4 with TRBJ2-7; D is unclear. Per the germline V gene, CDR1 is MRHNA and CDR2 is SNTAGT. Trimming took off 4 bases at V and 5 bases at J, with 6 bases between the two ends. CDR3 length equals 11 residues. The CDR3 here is CASSAKNEQYF. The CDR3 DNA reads TGTGCCAGCAGTGCAAAGAACGAGCAGTACTTC.

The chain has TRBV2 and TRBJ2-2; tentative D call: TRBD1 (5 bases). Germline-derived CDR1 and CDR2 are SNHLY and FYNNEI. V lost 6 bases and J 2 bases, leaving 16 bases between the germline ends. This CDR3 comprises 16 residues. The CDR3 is CASRRTPTTNTGELFF. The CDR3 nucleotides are TGTGCCAGCAGAAGGACACCCACTACTAACACCGGGGAGCTGTTTTTT.

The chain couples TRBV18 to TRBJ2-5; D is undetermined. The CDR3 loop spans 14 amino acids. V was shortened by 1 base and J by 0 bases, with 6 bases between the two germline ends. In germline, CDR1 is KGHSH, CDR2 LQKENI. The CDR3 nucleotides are TGTGCCAGCTCACCACGGGTGGACCAAGAGACCCAGTACTTC. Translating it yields CASSPRVDQETQYF. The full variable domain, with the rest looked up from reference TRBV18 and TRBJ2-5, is NAGVMQNPRHLVRRRGQEARLRCSPMKGHSHVYWYRQLPEEGLKFMVYLQKENIIDESGMPKERFSAEFPKEGPSILRIQQVVRGDSAAYFCASSPRVDQETQYFGPGTRLLVL.

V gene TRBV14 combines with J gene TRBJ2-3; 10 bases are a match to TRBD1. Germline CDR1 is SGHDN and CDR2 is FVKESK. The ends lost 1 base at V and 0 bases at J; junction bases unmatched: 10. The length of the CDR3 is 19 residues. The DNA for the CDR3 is TGTGCCAGCAGCCAAGGTTGGGACAGGGGAGGACCTAGCACAGATACGCAGTATTTT. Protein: CASSQGWDRGGPSTDTQYF. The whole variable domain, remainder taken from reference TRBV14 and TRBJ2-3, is EAGVTQFPSHSVIEKGQTVTLRCDPISGHDNLYWYRRVMGKEIKFLLHFVKESKQDESGMPNNRFLAERTGGTYSTLKVQPAELEDSGVYFCASSQGWDRGGPSTDTQYFGPGTRLTVL.

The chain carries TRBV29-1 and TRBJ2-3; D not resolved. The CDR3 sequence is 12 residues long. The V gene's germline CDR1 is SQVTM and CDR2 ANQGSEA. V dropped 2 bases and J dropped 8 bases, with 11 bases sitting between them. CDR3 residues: CSVELSPFTQYF. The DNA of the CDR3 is TGCAGCGTTGAATTGTCCCCCTTTACGCAGTATTTT.

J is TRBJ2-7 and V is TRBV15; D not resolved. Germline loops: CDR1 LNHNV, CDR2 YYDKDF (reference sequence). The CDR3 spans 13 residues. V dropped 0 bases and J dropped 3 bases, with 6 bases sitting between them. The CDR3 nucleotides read TGTGCCACCAGCAGAGATCTCAGCTACGAGCAGTACTTC. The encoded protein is CATSRDLSYEQYF.

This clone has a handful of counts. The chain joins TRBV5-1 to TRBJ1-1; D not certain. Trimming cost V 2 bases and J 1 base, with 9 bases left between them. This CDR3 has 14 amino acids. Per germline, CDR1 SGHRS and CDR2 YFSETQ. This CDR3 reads CASSFRVRNTEAFF. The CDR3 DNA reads TGCGCCAGCAGCTTTCGGGTCAGGAACACTGAAGCTTTCTTT.

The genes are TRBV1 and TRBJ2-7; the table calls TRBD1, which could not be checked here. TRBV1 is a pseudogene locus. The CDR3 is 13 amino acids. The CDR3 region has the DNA TGCACCAGCAGCCAAGACGTGGGGCGGGAGCAGTACTTC. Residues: CTSSQDVGREQYF.

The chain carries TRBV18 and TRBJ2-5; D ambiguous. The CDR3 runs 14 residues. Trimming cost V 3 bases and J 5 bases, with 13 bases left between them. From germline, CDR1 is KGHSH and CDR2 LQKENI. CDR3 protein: CASSPSQHLETQYF. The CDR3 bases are TGTGCCAGCTCACCCTCCCAGCACTTGGAGACCCAGTACTTC.

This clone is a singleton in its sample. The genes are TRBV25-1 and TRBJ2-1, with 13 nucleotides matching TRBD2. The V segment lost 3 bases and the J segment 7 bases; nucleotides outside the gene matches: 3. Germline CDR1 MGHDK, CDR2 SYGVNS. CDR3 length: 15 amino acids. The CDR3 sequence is CASSEPGLAGNEQFF. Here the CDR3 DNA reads TGTGCCAGCAGTGAGCCGGGACTAGCGGGAAATGAGCAGTTCTTC.

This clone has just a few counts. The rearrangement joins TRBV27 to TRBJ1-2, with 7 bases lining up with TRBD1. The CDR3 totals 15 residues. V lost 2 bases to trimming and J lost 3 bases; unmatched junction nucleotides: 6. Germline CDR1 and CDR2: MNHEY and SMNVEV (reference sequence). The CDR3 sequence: CASSLTGATYYGYTF. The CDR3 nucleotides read TGTGCCAGCAGTTTAACAGGGGCGACTTACTATGGCTACACCTTC.

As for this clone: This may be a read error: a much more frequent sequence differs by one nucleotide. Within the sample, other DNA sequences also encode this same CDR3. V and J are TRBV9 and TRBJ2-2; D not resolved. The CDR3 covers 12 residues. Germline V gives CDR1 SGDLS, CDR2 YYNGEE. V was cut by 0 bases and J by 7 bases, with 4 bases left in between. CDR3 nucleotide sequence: TGTGCCAGCAGCGTAGGGGGCGGGGAGCTGTTTTTT. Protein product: CASSVGGGELFF.

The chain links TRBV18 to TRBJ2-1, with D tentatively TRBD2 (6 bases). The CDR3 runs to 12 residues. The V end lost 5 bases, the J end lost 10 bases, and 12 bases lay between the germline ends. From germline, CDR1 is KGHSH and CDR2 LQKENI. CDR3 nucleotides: TGTGCCAGCTCATCCCGGGACTTCGAGCAGTTCTTC. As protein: CASSSRDFEQFF.

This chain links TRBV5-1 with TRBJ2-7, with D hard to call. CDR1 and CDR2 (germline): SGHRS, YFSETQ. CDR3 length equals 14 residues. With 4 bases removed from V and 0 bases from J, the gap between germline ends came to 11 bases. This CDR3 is CASSVQVNSYEQYF. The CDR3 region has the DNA TGCGCCAGCAGCGTCCAGGTAAACTCCTACGAGCAGTACTTC.

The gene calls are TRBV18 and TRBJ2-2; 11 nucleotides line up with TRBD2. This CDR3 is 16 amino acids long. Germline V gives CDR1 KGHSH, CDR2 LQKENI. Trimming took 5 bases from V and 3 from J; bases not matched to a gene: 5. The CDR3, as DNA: TGTGCCAGCTCAGCAACTAGCGGGGGCTACACCGGGGAGCTGTTTTTT. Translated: CASSATSGGYTGELFF.

CDR3 in DNA: TGTGCCAGTAGTTCCAGGCCCCTAACACAGGGGCGTAATGAAAAACTGTTTTTT. It yields the protein CASSSRPLTQGRNEKLFF. The chain carries TRBV19 and TRBJ1-4; 7 bases are a match to TRBD1. Germline CDR1 reads LNHDA; CDR2 reads SQIVND (reference sequence). The trim removed 5 bases at V and 4 bases at J, leaving 16 bases unmatched. This CDR3 contains 18 residues.

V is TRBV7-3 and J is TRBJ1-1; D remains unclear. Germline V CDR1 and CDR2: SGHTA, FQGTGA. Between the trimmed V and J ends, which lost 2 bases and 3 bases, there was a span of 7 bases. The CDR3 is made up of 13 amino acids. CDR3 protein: CASSLWWDTEAFF. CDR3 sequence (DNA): TGTGCCAGCAGCTTATGGTGGGACACTGAAGCTTTCTTT.